The following is a T cell receptor beta chain sequence with its context. What it binds is unknown. This sample stems from a study of tumour-infiltrating T cells in Burkitt lymphoma. Study summary: Overall and progression-free survival were predicted by productive clonality.

The CDR3 totals 17 residues. The V gene lost 4 bases and the J gene lost 0 bases, with 17 bases spanning the gap. Germline lookup yields CDR1 ENHRY and CDR2 SYGVKD. Study-level points and caveats: Public clonotypes, several, appeared across numerous Burkitt lymphoma patients.

This table comes from immunoSEQ multiplex PCR, and its TCRdb copy is limited to in-frame clones, with some not included. The sample carries over a thousand clones, 99% recorded once. The receptor was derived from a human donor with Burkitt lymphoma. The specimen sequenced was tumor tissue. The chain has TRBV10-3 and TRBJ2-3, with D maybe TRBD1 (5 bases). CDR3: CAISAGRAKASTDTQYF. Written as DNA, the CDR3 is TGTGCCATCAGTGCCGGCAGGGCGAAAGCTAGCACAGATACGCAGTATTTT.